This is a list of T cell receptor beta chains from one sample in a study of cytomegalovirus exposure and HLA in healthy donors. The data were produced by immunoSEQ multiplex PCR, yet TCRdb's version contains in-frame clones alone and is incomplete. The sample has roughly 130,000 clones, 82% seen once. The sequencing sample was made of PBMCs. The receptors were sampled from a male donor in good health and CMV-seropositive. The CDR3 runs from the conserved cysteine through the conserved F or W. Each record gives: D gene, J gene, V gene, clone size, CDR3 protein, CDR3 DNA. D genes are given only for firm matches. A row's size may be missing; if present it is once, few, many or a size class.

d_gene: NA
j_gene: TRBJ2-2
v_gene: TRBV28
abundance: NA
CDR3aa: CASSSYPIPGELFF
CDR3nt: TGTGCCAGCAGTTCCTACCCCATTCCCGGGGAGCTGTTTTTT

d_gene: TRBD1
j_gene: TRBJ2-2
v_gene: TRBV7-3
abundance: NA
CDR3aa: CASSSLTGRNTGELFF
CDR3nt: TGTGCCAGCAGCTCTTTGACAGGGAGAAACACCGGGGAGCTGTTTTTT

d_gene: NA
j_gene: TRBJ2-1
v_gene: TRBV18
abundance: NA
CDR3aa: CASSPSVGKMSNEQFF
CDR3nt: TGTGCCAGCTCACCCAGTGTCGGGAAGATGAGCAATGAGCAGTTCTTC

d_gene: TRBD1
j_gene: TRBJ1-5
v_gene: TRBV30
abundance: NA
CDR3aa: CAWRGQEGQPQHF
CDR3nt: TGTGCCTGGAGAGGACAGGAAGGTCAGCCCCAGCATTTT

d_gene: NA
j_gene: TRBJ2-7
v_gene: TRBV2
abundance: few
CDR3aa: CASSVLSGSYEQYF
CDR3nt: TGTGCCAGCAGTGTGTTGTCAGGTTCCTACGAGCAGTACTTC

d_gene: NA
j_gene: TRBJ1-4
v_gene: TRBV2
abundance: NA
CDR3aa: CASRYGGSNEKLFF
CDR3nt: TGTGCCAGCAGATACGGGGGAAGCAATGAAAAACTGTTTTTT

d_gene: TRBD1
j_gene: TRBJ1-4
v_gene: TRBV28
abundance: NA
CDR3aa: CASSFLTGSGEKLFF
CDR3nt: TGTGCCAGCAGTTTTCTGACAGGGAGTGGTGAAAAACTGTTTTTT

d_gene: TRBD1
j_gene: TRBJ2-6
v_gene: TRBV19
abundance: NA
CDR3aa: CASSDRAGANVLTF
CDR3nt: TGTGCCAGTAGTGACAGGGCTGGGGCCAACGTCCTGACTTTC

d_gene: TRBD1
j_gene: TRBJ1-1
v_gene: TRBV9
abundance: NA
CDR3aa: CASSLGTGVDTEAFF
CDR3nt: TGTGCCAGCAGCTTAGGGACAGGGGTGGACACTGAAGCTTTCTTT

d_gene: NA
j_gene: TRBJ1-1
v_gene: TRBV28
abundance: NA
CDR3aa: CASSTRGGGALNTEAFF
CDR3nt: TGTGCCAGCAGTACCAGGGGTGGGGGCGCGTTGAACACTGAAGCTTTCTTT

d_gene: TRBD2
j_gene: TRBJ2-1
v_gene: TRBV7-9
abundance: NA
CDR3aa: CASSLLAGYNEQFF
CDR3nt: TGTGCCAGCAGCTTACTAGCGGGCTACAATGAGCAGTTCTTC

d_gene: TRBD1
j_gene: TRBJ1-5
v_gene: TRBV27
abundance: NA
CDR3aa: CASKDRGRSNQPQHF
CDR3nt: TGTGCCAGCAAGGACAGGGGACGTAGCAATCAGCCCCAGCATTTT

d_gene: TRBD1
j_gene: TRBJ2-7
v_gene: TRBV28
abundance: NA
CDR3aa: CASSRTGVTYEQYF
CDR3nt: TGTGCCAGCAGTCGGACAGGGGTAACCTACGAGCAGTACTTC

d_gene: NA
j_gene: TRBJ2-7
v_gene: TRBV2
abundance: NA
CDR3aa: CASKTTYEQYF
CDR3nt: TGTGCCAGCAAGACTACATACGAGCAGTACTTC

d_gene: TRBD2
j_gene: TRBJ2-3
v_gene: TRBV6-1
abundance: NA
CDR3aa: CASSEVSGRLDTQYF
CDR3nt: TGTGCCAGCAGTGAAGTTAGCGGGAGATTGGATACGCAGTATTTT

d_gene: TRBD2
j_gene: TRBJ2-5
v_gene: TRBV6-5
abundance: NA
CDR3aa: CASSYGSGRDRETQYF
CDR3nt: TGTGCCAGCAGTTACGGTAGCGGGAGGGATCGAGAGACCCAGTACTTC

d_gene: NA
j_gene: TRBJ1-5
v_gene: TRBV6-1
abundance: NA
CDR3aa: CASSGQGPQPQHF
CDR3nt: TGTGCCAGCAGTGGGCAGGGGCCCCAGCCCCAGCATTTT

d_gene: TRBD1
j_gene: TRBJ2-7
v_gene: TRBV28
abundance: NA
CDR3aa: CASSRGVGQGADEQYF
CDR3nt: TGTGCCAGCAGCCGTGGGGTGGGACAGGGAGCCGACGAGCAGTACTTC

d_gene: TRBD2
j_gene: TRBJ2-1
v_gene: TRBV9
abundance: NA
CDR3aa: CASSASGTRNNEQFF
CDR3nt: TGTGCCAGCAGCGCCTCCGGGACTAGAAACAATGAGCAGTTCTTC

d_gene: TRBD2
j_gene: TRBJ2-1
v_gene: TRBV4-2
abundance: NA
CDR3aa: CASSQPGGTNEQFF
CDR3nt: TGTGCCAGCAGCCAGCCGGGAGGCACTAATGAGCAGTTCTTC

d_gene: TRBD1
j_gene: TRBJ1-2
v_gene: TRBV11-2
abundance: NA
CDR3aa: CASSLVGTGVGYTF
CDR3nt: TGTGCCAGCAGCTTAGTGGGGACAGGGGTAGGCTACACCTTC

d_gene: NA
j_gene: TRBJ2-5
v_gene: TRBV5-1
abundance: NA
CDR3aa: CASSPQGFETQYF
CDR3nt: TGCGCCAGCAGCCCCCAGGGTTTTGAGACCCAGTACTTC

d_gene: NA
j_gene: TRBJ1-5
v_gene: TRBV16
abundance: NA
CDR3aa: CASSQSDSPIKPQHF
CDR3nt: TGTGCCAGCAGCCAATCTGACAGCCCTATCAAGCCCCAGCATTTT

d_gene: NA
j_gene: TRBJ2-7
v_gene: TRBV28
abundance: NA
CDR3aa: CASSPRPGHVYEQYF
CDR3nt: TGTGCCAGCAGCCCCCGGCCAGGCCACGTCTACGAGCAGTACTTC

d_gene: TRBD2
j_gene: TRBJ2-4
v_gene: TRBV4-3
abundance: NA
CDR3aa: CASSQDDSGANIQYF
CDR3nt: TGCGCCAGCAGCCAAGATGACAGCGGGGCGAACATTCAGTACTTC

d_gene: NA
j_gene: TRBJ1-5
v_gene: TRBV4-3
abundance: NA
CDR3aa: CASSQEMIGGRPQHF
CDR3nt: TGCGCCAGCAGCCAAGAGATGATAGGGGGTAGGCCCCAGCATTTT

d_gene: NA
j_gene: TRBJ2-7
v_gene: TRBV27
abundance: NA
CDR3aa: CASSLRGQTIHEQYF
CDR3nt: TGTGCCAGCAGTTTAAGGGGACAAACCATTCACGAGCAGTACTTC

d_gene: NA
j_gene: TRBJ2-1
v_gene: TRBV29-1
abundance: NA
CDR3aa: CSAVPLLENSYNEQFF
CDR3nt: TGCAGCGCCGTTCCCCTACTAGAAAACTCCTACAATGAGCAGTTCTTC

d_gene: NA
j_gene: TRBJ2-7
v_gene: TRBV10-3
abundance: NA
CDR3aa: CAISDTTDNYEQYF
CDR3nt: TGTGCCATCAGTGACACAACAGACAACTACGAGCAGTACTTC

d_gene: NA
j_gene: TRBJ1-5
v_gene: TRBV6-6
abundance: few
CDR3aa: CASSLVRDQPQHF
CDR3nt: TGTGCCAGCAGTTTGGTCAGGGATCAGCCCCAGCATTTT

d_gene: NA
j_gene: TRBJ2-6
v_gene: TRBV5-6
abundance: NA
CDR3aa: CASSLTGSGANVLTF
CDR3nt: TGTGCCAGCAGCCTAACAGGGTCTGGGGCCAACGTCCTGACTTTC

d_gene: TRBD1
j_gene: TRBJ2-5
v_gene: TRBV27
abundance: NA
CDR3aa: CASSRTGGETQYF
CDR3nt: TGTGCCAGCAGCCGCACAGGGGGAGAGACCCAGTACTTC

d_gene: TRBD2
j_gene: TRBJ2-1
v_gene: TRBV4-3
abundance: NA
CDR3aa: CASSQGLADYNEQFF
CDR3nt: TGCGCCAGCAGCCAGGGACTAGCGGATTACAATGAGCAGTTCTTC

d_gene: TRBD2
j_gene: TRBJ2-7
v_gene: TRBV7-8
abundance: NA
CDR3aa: CASSLRLAGTYYEQYF
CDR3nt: TGTGCCAGCAGCTTACGACTAGCGGGAACCTACTACGAGCAGTACTTC

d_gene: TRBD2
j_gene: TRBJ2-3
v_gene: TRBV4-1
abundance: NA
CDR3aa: CASSQGGRGDTQYF
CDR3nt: TGCGCCAGCAGCCAAGGCGGGAGGGGAGATACGCAGTATTTT

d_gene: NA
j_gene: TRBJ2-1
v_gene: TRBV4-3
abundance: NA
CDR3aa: CASSQVREINNEQFF
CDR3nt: TGCGCCAGCAGCCAAGTCAGGGAAATTAACAATGAGCAGTTCTTC

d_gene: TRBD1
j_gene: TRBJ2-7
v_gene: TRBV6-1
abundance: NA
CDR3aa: CASSRLGQGSDEQYF
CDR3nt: TGTGCCAGCAGTCGACTGGGACAGGGGAGCGACGAGCAGTACTTC

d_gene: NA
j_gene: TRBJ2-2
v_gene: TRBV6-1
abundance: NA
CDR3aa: CASSEIFMRAGELFF
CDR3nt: TGTGCCAGCAGTGAAATATTCATGAGGGCCGGGGAGCTGTTTTTT

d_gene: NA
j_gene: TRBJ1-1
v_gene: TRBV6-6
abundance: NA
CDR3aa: CASSYAGSEGTEAFF
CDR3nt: TGTGCCAGCAGCTATGCGGGAAGCGAGGGCACTGAAGCTTTCTTT

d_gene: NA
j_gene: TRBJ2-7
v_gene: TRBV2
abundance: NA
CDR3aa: CASTLTSEQYF
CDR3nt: TGTGCCAGCACACTAACTAGTGAGCAGTACTTC

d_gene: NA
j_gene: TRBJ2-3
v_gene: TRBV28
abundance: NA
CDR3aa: CASSPGRGATDTQYF
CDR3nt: TGTGCCAGCAGCCCCGGCAGGGGCGCGACAGATACGCAGTATTTT

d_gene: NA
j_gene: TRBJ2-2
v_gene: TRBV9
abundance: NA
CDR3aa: CASSVGGRRNTGELFF
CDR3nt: TGTGCCAGCAGCGTAGGTGGGAGGAGGAACACCGGGGAGCTGTTTTTT

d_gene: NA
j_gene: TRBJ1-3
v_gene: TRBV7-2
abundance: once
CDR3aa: CASSDRQSSSGNTIYF
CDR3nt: TGTGCCAGCAGCGACAGACAGAGCTCCTCTGGAAACACCATATATTTT

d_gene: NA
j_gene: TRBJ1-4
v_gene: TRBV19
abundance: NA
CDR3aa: CASSIGQVGEKLFF
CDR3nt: TGTGCCAGTAGTATAGGTCAGGTCGGAGAAAAACTGTTTTTT

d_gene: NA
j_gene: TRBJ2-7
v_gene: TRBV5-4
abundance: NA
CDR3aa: CASSPQIVGAYEQYF
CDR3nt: TGTGCCAGCAGCCCCCAAATAGTAGGGGCCTACGAGCAGTACTTC

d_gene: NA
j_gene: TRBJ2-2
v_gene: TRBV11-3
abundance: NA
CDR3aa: CASSGAGATGELFF
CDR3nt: TGTGCCAGCAGCGGGGCAGGGGCGACCGGGGAGCTGTTTTTT

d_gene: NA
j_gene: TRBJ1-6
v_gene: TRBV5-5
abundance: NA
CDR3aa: CASSLAGGGRDSPLHF
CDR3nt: TGTGCCAGCAGCTTGGCGGGGGGAGGGAGGGATTCACCCCTCCACTTT

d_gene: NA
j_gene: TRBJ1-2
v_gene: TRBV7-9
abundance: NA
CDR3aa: CASSLAGGATGYTF
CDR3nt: TGTGCCAGCAGCCTGGCCGGGGGAGCTACTGGCTACACCTTC

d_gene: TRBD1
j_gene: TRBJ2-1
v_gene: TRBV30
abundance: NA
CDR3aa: CAWSDRVREQFF
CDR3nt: TGTGCCTGGAGCGACAGGGTTCGTGAGCAGTTCTTC

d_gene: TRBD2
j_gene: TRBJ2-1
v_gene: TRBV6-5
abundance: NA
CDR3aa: CASSSAGVVYNEQFF
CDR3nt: TGTGCCAGCAGCTCAGCGGGAGTCGTCTACAATGAGCAGTTCTTC

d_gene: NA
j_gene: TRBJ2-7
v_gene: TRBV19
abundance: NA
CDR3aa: CASSSDYEQYF
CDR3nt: TGTGCCAGTAGTTCAGATTACGAGCAGTACTTC

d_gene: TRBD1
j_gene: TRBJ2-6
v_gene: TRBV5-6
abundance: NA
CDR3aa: CASSHPGQGLSGANVLTF
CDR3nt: TGTGCCAGCAGCCATCCGGGACAGGGGCTCTCTGGGGCCAACGTCCTGACTTTC

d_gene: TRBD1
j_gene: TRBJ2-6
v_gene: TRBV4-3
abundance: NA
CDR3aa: CASRRSLTGGSGANVLTF
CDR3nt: TGCGCCAGCAGACGGAGTCTGACAGGGGGCTCTGGGGCCAACGTCCTGACTTTC

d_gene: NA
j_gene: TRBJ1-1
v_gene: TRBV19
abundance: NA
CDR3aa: CASSIGGSGTEAFF
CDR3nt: TGTGCCAGTAGTATCGGGGGAAGCGGTACTGAAGCTTTCTTT

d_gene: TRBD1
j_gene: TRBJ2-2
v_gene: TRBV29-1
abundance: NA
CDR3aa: CSVPDREHTGELFF
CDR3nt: TGCAGCGTGCCGGACAGGGAGCACACCGGGGAGCTGTTTTTT

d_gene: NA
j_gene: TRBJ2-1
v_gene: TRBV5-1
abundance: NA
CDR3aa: CASSLALPGNNEQFF
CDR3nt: TGCGCCAGCAGCTTGGCCCTTCCGGGAAACAATGAGCAGTTCTTC

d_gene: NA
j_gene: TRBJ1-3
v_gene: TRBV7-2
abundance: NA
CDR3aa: CASSSVNGWGNTIYF
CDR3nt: TGTGCCAGCAGCTCCGTCAACGGTTGGGGAAACACCATATATTTT